Shown below are 18 T cell receptor beta chains from a single sample sequenced in a study of cytomegalovirus exposure and HLA in healthy donors. Researchers ran the PCR with 60 Vbeta and 13 Jbeta primers. The method was immunoSEQ multiplex PCR; TCRdb's version includes in-frame clones alone and lacks a portion of them. The sample shows under 200,000 clones, almost 85% of them seen only once. What was sequenced was PBMCs. The receptors were gathered from a woman aged 50 to 65 in good health and CMV-seronegative.

The chain uses TRBV7-3 and TRBJ1-1, with unresolved D. The CDR3 is 13 residues long. Germline CDR1 is SGHTA and CDR2 is FQGTGA. Trimming shortened V by 0 bases and J by 11 bases, and 13 bases separated the two germline ends. The CDR3 here is CASSLTVGAGAFF. For the CDR3, the DNA is TGTGCCAGCAGCTTAACGGTCGGAGCGGGGGCTTTCTTT.

The chain employs TRBV9 and TRBJ2-3; 12 bases are shared with TRBD2. This CDR3 spans 15 amino acids. With 0 bases clipped from V and 7 bases from J, the junction kept 3 bases outside the gene matches. CDR1 and CDR2 (germline): SGDLS, YYNGEE. The CDR3 region has the DNA TGTGCCAGCAGCGTAGGGCTAGCGGGGGGGCATACGCAGTATTTT. Its translation is CASSVGLAGGHTQYF.

This clone was seen a few times. This chain links TRBV19 with TRBJ1-3, with D tentatively TRBD1 (5 bases). Germline-derived CDR1 and CDR2 are LNHDA and SQIVND (reference sequence). The CDR3 loop spans 14 amino acids. V lost 9 bases to trimming and J lost 9 bases, with 21 bases between them. The CDR3 DNA reads as TGTGCCAGCGAAACTTCAGGGCTCCGCGGCACCATATATTTT. This gives the protein CASETSGLRGTIYF.

The V and J genes are TRBV6-1 and TRBJ2-2; 7 nucleotides align to TRBD2. Trimming took 6 bases from V and 3 from J; bases not matched to a gene: 4. CDR1 and CDR2 (germline): MNHNS, SASEGT. This CDR3 contains 14 residues. The CDR3 bases are TGTGCCAGCAGGCGGGAGAGTGACACCGGGGAGCTGTTTTTT. It encodes CASRRESDTGELFF.

This rearrangement joins TRBV21-1 to TRBJ2-2; TRBD1 is the table's D call, not checked against the DNA. TRBV21-1 is assigned pseudogene status. This CDR3 comprises 19 residues. Here the CDR3 DNA reads TGTGCCAGCAGCAAAGGGGACAGGGGGCGCGTGGATGCTAACGGGGAGCTGTTTTTT. Its translation is CASSKGDRGRVDANGELFF.

There are a few counts of this clone. The rearrangement joins TRBV4-3 to TRBJ2-3, with 9 bases lining up with TRBD2. The V gene end was trimmed by 1 base and the J gene end by 1 base; junction bases not matched to a gene: 6. Germline-derived CDR1 and CDR2 are LGHNA and YSLEER. The CDR3 spans 17 residues. This CDR3 reads CASSQAAGGHGTDTQYF. Written as DNA, the CDR3 is TGCGCCAGCAGCCAAGCGGCGGGGGGGCACGGCACAGATACGCAGTATTTT.

This CDR3 is CASSLGTVTEAFF. CDR3 nucleotide sequence: TGTGCCAGCAGTCTAGGGACAGTAACTGAAGCTTTCTTT. The rearrangement links TRBV28 to TRBJ1-1; 7 bases fit TRBD1. Germline values: CDR1 MDHEN, CDR2 SYDVKM. J was trimmed by 5 bases and V by 5 bases; bases with no gene match: 5. CDR3 length: 13 amino acids.

J is TRBJ1-1 and V is TRBV7-6; D may be TRBD1 (5 bases). This CDR3 is built from 13 residues. Trimming took off 2 bases at V and 7 bases at J, with 11 bases between the two ends. In germline, CDR1 is SGHVS, CDR2 FNYEAQ. CDR3 sequence: CASSLSGGFEAFF. The CDR3 bases are TGTGCCAGCAGCTTAAGCGGGGGGTTTGAAGCTTTCTTT.

V is TRBV2 and J is TRBJ1-5; 7 bases line up with TRBD1. V dropped 6 bases and J dropped 0; count of bases not matched to a gene: 14. CDR1 SNHLY and CDR2 FYNNEI come from the germline V gene. This CDR3 spans 18 amino acids. Here the CDR3 DNA reads TGTGCCAGCAGGGGAACAGGGGAACGAAGTTATAGCAATCAGCCCCAGCATTTT. Encoded protein: CASRGTGERSYSNQPQHF.

This chain uses TRBV4-1 with TRBJ1-4, with D possibly matching TRBD1 (5 bases). V was pared by 7 bases and J by 3 bases, with 12 bases between. Germline CDR1 and CDR2: MGHRA and YSYEKL. The CDR3 has 14 residues. CDR3 in DNA: TGCGCCAGCACTTCGGGGGTCTCTAATGAAAAACTGTTTTTT. Translation: CASTSGVSNEKLFF.

V gene TRBV28 combines with J gene TRBJ2-7; D perhaps matches TRBD2 (5 bases). Trimming pared 6 bases from V and 0 bases from J, leaving 15 bases between. The CDR3 length is 15 residues. Germline assignment: CDR1 MDHEN and CDR2 SYDVKM. The CDR3 nucleotides are TGTGCCAGCAGAGGACCTAGCAGTTCCTCCTACGAGCAGTACTTC. It encodes CASRGPSSSSYEQYF.

The chain is built from TRBV4-1 and TRBJ2-5, with TRBD2 matching 10 bases. Gene TRBJ2-7 matches the end of the DNA better, so the J call may be wrong. CDR1 and CDR2 from the germline V gene are MGHRA and YSYEKL. This CDR3 region has 17 residues. The CDR3 here is CASSQELAGEFSYEQYF. The DNA for the CDR3 is TGCGCCAGCAGCCAAGAGCTAGCGGGAGAGTTCTCCTACGAGCAGTACTTC.

CDR3 DNA: TGTGCCAGCACCGCTCTAGCGGGGACCAACACCGGGGAGCTGTTTTTT. Translated, it gives CASTALAGTNTGELFF. The V gene is TRBV9, the J gene TRBJ2-2, with 9 bases identical to TRBD2. Germline V gives CDR1 SGDLS, CDR2 YYNGEE. The length of the CDR3 is 16 residues. V shed 6 bases and J 2 bases; nucleotides not matched to a gene: 8.

This clone appeared a few times. The chain recombines TRBV21-1 with TRBJ1-5. TRBV21-1 counts as a pseudogene. CDR3 length equals 16 residues. CDR3: CASSKLLGDSNQPQHF. The CDR3 DNA reads as TGTGCCAGCAGCAAACTTCTCGGGGATAGCAATCAGCCCCAGCATTTT.

This chain uses TRBV5-1 with TRBJ2-5; TRBD2 is a possible D gene (6 bases). The CDR3 is 16 amino acids. V was cut by 1 base and J by 2 bases, with 15 bases left in between. Germline V gene data show CDR1 as SGHRS and CDR2 as YFSETQ. The CDR3 DNA follows: TGCGCCAGCAGCTTGATGGGGACGGAGGGACAAGAGACCCAGTACTTC. Translated, it gives CASSLMGTEGQETQYF.

The chain carries TRBV2 and TRBJ2-7; 13 nucleotides line up with TRBD2. The CDR3 covers 15 residues. The V gene's germline CDR1 is SNHLY and CDR2 FYNNEI. Trimming took 4 bases from V and 6 from J; bases not matched to a gene: 6. The CDR3 is CASSGGLAGVVEQYF. CDR3 sequence (DNA): TGTGCCAGCAGTGGTGGACTAGCGGGAGTGGTCGAGCAGTACTTC.

This clone was observed once. The CDR3 bases are TGTGCCAGCAGCGAGGGAAGGAACACTGAAGCTTTCTTT. Its translation: CASSEGRNTEAFF. The rearrangement uses TRBV7-9 and TRBJ1-1, with D unresolved. Trimming removed 5 bases at V and 1 base at J, with 8 bases between. CDR1 SEHNR and CDR2 FQNEAQ come from the germline V gene (reference sequence). The CDR3 spans 13 residues.

The chain employs TRBV6-5 and TRBJ2-7; 9 bases agree with TRBD2. Germline CDR1 and CDR2: MNHEY and SVGAGI. The CDR3 loop spans 16 amino acids. With V trimmed by 4 bases and J by 5 bases, 12 bases remained unmatched. CDR3 coding DNA: TGTGCCAGCAGTTCCTTTAGCGGGAGAAGAGAAAACGAGCAGTACTTC. Protein: CASSSFSGRRENEQYF.